Below, 26 T cell receptor beta chains from the same sample are listed, as sequenced in a study of T cell changes during pregnancy in multiple sclerosis. Assay: immunoSEQ multiplex PCR; the TCRdb copy retains only in-frame clones and omits some. The sample contains 60,000 or so clones, roughly 90% of which appear only once. Sequencing was performed on peripheral blood, taken before pregnancy. The receptor source for this set is a female donor with multiple sclerosis, enrolled in a pregnancy study.

The gene calls are TRBV4-2 and TRBJ1-5; D is unresolved. CDR3 size: 13 residues. V lost 1 base and J lost 5, with 6 bases in between. CDR1 is LGHNA, CDR2 YNFKEQ, per germline. The CDR3: CASSQGGDQPQHF. Written as DNA, the CDR3 is TGTGCCAGCAGCCAAGGAGGTGATCAGCCCCAGCATTTT.

The chain couples TRBV10-3 to TRBJ1-1; a weak D match, TRBD1 (5 bases). CDR3 size: 15 residues. Trimming removed 6 bases from V and 1 base from J, with 15 bases in between. CDR1 is ENHRY and CDR2 is SYGVKD in the germline V gene. CDR3 region: CAIRTTDRANTEAFF. The DNA of the CDR3 is TGTGCCATCAGGACGACCGACAGAGCGAACACTGAAGCTTTCTTT.

The chain uses TRBV11-2 and TRBJ2-6, with TRBD1 matching over 10 bases. The germline gives CDR1 SGHAT, CDR2 FQNNGV. The junction had 7 bases not matched to a gene; V was cut back by 6 bases and J by 2 bases. This CDR3 region has 17 residues. CDR3 coding DNA: TGTGCCAGCAGGCGCGGGACAGGGGATCCTGGGGCCAACGTCCTGACTTTC. Translated, it gives CASRRGTGDPGANVLTF.

The chain recombines TRBV13 with TRBJ1-1; TRBD1 matches 7 bases. V gave up 5 bases and J gave up 4 bases; unmatched junction bases: 4. CDR3 length: 13 residues. Germline loops: CDR1 PRHDT, CDR2 FYEKMQ (reference sequence). The CDR3 spells CASSPTGSTEAFF. The CDR3 coding sequence is TGTGCCAGCAGCCCGACAGGGAGCACTGAAGCTTTCTTT.

This clone was detected once. The chain carries TRBV10-3 and TRBJ2-1; D not resolved. Germline CDR1 and CDR2: ENHRY and SYGVKD. Trimming stripped 3 bases from V and 0 bases from J, with 6 bases between. The CDR3 length is 14 residues. CDR3 in DNA: TGTGCCATCAGTGACAGAACCTCCTACAATGAGCAGTTCTTC. It translates to CAISDRTSYNEQFF.

In nucleotides, the CDR3 is TGTGCCAGTAGTGGCCACCCTGAAGCTTTCTTT. Translation: CASSGHPEAFF. The chain combines TRBV19 with TRBJ1-1; D gene uncertain. Trimming shortened V by 5 bases and J by 6 bases, and 7 bases separated the two germline ends. Per the germline V gene, CDR1 is LNHDA and CDR2 is SQIVND (reference sequence). The CDR3 consists of 11 residues.

The chain recombines TRBV6-5 with TRBJ1-3; D remains unclear. Germline CDR1 reads MNHEY; CDR2 reads SVGAGI. The CDR3 length is 15 residues. V dropped 0 bases and J dropped 7 bases, with 13 bases sitting between them. The DNA of the CDR3 is TGTGCCAGCAGTTACTCGTGGGAGGGTGGTAACACCATATATTTT. Its translation: CASSYSWEGGNTIYF.

The chain has TRBV6-1 and TRBJ1-3; 7 bases are shared with TRBD1. The CDR3 sequence is 15 residues long. Unmatched junction bases numbered 3, after V lost 3 bases and J lost 1 base. Germline CDR1 MNHNS, CDR2 SASEGT. DNA for the CDR3: TGTGCCAGCAGTGAGCAACAGGGGTCTGGAAACACCATATATTTT. This translates into CASSEQQGSGNTIYF.

The J gene is TRBJ2-5, the V gene TRBV7-6; 11 bases fit TRBD1. J gave up 5 bases and V 3 bases, and 5 bases lay outside the gene matches. The CDR3 is 15 residues long. Germline loops: CDR1 SGHVS, CDR2 FNYEAQ. The CDR3 DNA is TGTGCCAGCAGCTTCGGACAGGGGGCGGCGGAGACCCAGTACTTC. It specifies CASSFGQGAAETQYF.

The rearrangement uses TRBV10-3 and TRBJ2-7; 9 bases agree with TRBD1. This CDR3 is 18 amino acids long. Per the germline V gene, CDR1 is ENHRY and CDR2 is SYGVKD. V shed 0 bases and J 1 base; nucleotides not matched to a gene: 10. The CDR3 spells CAISESVLGQGTSYEQYF. DNA for the CDR3: TGTGCCATCAGTGAGTCGGTTCTAGGACAGGGGACGTCCTACGAGCAGTACTTC.

This clone was seen just once. The chain recombines TRBV9 with TRBJ2-5, with 12 bases identical to TRBD2. Trimming at V came to 1 base and at J to 5 bases, leaving 3 bases not matched to a gene. The V gene's germline CDR1 is SGDLS and CDR2 YYNGEE. The CDR3 contains 15 residues. The CDR3 spells CASSVLAGGLETQYF. The CDR3 nucleotides are TGTGCCAGCAGCGTACTAGCGGGGGGGCTCGAGACCCAGTACTTC.

This clone was seen a single time. The J gene is TRBJ1-3, the V gene TRBV6-6; the D is unclear. Per the germline V gene, CDR1 is MNHNY and CDR2 is SVGAGI (reference sequence). This CDR3 contains 12 residues. V lost 6 bases and J lost 9, with 12 bases in between. Here the CDR3 reads CASSLSLGTIYF. The CDR3 region has the DNA TGTGCCAGCAGCCTCAGTCTAGGCACCATATATTTT.

This chain uses TRBV19 with TRBJ2-3, with 14 bases fitting TRBD2. The CDR3 contains 17 residues. In germline, CDR1 is LNHDA, CDR2 SQIVND (reference sequence). V was pared by 1 base and J by 4 bases, with 4 bases of the junction left unmatched. CDR3 amino acids: CASSIATSGGVPDTQYF. The CDR3 DNA reads TGTGCCAGTAGTATAGCGACTAGCGGGGGGGTTCCAGATACGCAGTATTTT.

This clone was detected a few times. The V and J genes are TRBV5-8 and TRBJ1-2; D unclear. This CDR3 contains 14 residues. Germline V gene data show CDR1 as SGHTS and CDR2 as YDEGEE. Trimming removed 7 bases at V and 4 bases at J, with 17 bases between. This CDR3 is CASRPGLNSYGYTF. The CDR3 region has the DNA TGTGCCAGCCGGCCAGGATTAAACTCCTATGGCTACACCTTC.

CDR3 DNA sequence: TGTGCCACCAGCAGAGATTGGGCAGAACAAGAGACCCAGTACTTC. Translated, it gives CATSRDWAEQETQYF. V usage is TRBV15 and J usage is TRBJ2-5; no clear D gene. Trimming took 0 bases from V and 2 from J, leaving 10 bases between them. Germline assignment: CDR1 LNHNV and CDR2 YYDKDF (reference sequence). CDR3 length equals 15 residues.

This sequence joins TRBV6-5 and TRBJ2-5, with 7 positions matching TRBD1. V was clipped by 5 bases and J by 5 bases; unmatched bases: 5. The CDR3 has 13 residues. Germline values: CDR1 MNHEY, CDR2 SVGAGI. CDR3 DNA: TGTGCCAGCAGTGCCGGGACAGAGGAGACCCAGTACTTC. The encoded protein is CASSAGTEETQYF.

V usage is TRBV7-8 and J usage is TRBJ2-3; 8 nucleotides agree with TRBD2. V shed 5 bases, J shed 2 bases, and the junction held 9 bases outside the gene matches. The germline CDR1 and CDR2 sequences are SGHVS and FQNEAQ. This CDR3 has 16 residues. The CDR3 reads CASSMGGTRHTDTQYF. For the CDR3, the DNA is TGTGCCAGCAGCATGGGGGGGACTAGGCACACAGATACGCAGTATTTT.

The chain employs TRBV7-9 and TRBJ2-7; D unresolved. There are 14 residues in the CDR3. V shed 1 base and J shed 0 bases, with 7 bases lying between them. Germline V gives CDR1 SEHNR, CDR2 FQNEAQ (reference sequence). CDR3 in DNA: TGTGCCAGCAGCTTAGTGGCGGACTCCTACGAGCAGTACTTC. Translation: CASSLVADSYEQYF. Complete variable domain (other parts from reference TRBV7-9 and TRBJ2-7): DTGVSQNPRHKITKRGQNVTFRCDPISEHNRLYWYRQTLGQGPEFLTYFQNEAQLEKSRLLSDRFSAERPKGSFSTLEIQRTEQGDSAMYLCASSLVADSYEQYFGPGTRLTVT.

The chain combines TRBV4-1 with TRBJ2-2; 10 bases map to TRBD2. Germline assignment: CDR1 MGHRA and CDR2 YSYEKL. Trimming at V came to 8 bases and at J to 1 base, leaving 10 bases not matched to a gene. The CDR3 is 17 amino acids. The CDR3 DNA follows: TGCGCCAGCCTGCGGGTGGCTAGCGGGGGGAACACCGGGGAGCTGTTTTTT. Its protein is CASLRVASGGNTGELFF.

The genes are TRBV5-1 and TRBJ1-3; D uncertain. V lost 0 bases to trimming and J lost 4 bases, with 11 bases between them. There are 15 residues in the CDR3. Germline loops: CDR1 SGHRS, CDR2 YFSETQ. For the CDR3, the DNA is TGCGCCAGCAGCTTGGCGGGGTTGGGAGGAAACACCATATATTTT. This gives the protein CASSLAGLGGNTIYF.

The chain links TRBV9 to TRBJ1-2; D possibly corresponds to TRBD1 (6 bases). The CDR3 is 14 residues long. Germline CDR1 and CDR2: SGDLS and YYNGEE. Trimming cost V 2 bases and J 2 bases, with 10 bases left between them. The CDR3 DNA follows: TGTGCCAGCAGCGTGAGTGACAGGAACTATGGCTACACCTTC. It is translated as CASSVSDRNYGYTF.

The chain has TRBV5-4 and TRBJ1-2; a possible D gene is TRBD1 (6 bases). The CDR3 covers 15 residues. Germline-derived CDR1 and CDR2 are SGHNT and YYREEE (reference sequence). V lost 4 bases to trimming and J lost 6 bases, with 19 bases between them. In DNA form, the CDR3 reads TGTGCCAGCAGCGGAACAGGGATCCCTTCCGATGGCTACACCTTC. Encoded protein: CASSGTGIPSDGYTF.

The rearrangement links TRBV10-3 to TRBJ1-1; 12 bases fit TRBD1. Germline V CDR1 and CDR2: ENHRY, SYGVKD. The CDR3 contains 16 residues. Trimming cost V 3 bases and J 7 bases; bases outside gene matches: 9. CDR3 in amino acids: CAISEVGTGGGGEAFF. The DNA of the CDR3 is TGTGCCATCAGTGAAGTAGGGACAGGGGGCGGAGGTGAAGCTTTCTTT.

The chain is built from TRBV19 and TRBJ1-5, with D hard to call. Germline assignment: CDR1 LNHDA and CDR2 SQIVND (reference sequence). There are 15 residues in the CDR3. Trimming pared 6 bases from V and 7 bases from J, leaving 19 bases between. CDR3 coding DNA: TGTGCCAGTAGGGATAAGGCAGGTTCGAGCCAGCCCCAGCATTTT. Translating it yields CASRDKAGSSQPQHF. Drawing the rest from reference TRBV19 and TRBJ1-5, the complete variable domain is DGGITQSPKYLFRKEGQNVTLSCEQNLNHDAMYWYRQDPGQGLRLIYYSQIVNDFQKGDIAEGYSVSREKKESFPLTVTSAQKNPTAFYLCASRDKAGSSQPQHFGDGTRLSIL.

This clone was seen once. The chain employs TRBV9 and TRBJ1-2; 10 positions agree with TRBD1. Losses at the gene ends were 2 bases for V and 4 bases for J; bases not matched to a gene: 8. Germline-derived CDR1 and CDR2 are SGDLS and YYNGEE. The CDR3 has 16 amino acids. The CDR3 DNA reads as TGTGCCAGCAGCGTCGACTGGGGGACAGGGGCCTATGGCTACACCTTC. The encoded protein is CASSVDWGTGAYGYTF.

This rearrangement joins TRBV5-5 to TRBJ1-4; TRBD1 might be the D (6 bases). Trimming pared 3 bases from V and 7 bases from J, leaving 16 bases between. Germline values: CDR1 SGHKS, CDR2 YYEKEE (reference sequence). The CDR3 contains 15 residues. CDR3: CASSSGWGPGEKLFF. The CDR3 nucleotides are TGTGCCAGCAGCTCTGGTTGGGGGCCTGGTGAAAAACTGTTTTTT.